The T cell receptor (beta chain) under discussion was sequenced for a study of T cells in Graves' hyperthyroidism and ophthalmopathy. The study's findings and limits: Median prediction lead before ophthalmopathy onset was around seven months with the model.

Trimming shortened V by 0 bases and J by 2 bases, and 9 bases separated the two germline ends. CDR1 and CDR2 from the germline V gene are DFQATT and SNEGSKA (reference sequence). There are 14 residues in the CDR3. Amplification of TCR beta CDR3 regions used RNA as the template. A first-round RT-PCR of the TCR CDR3 used the HTBI primer set. MiXCR, run by TCRdb on the multiplex PCR reads, gives a single entry per CDR3 protein. Here the sample spans about 290,000 distinct CDR3 sequences, less than 15% being singletons. Details on this clonotype: The antigen is undetermined.

The sample consisted of blood. The TCR was taken from a woman aged 25 to 45 with Graves' hyperthyroidism that later progressed to Graves' ophthalmopathy. This chain links TRBV20-1 with TRBJ2-3, with D unresolved. The CDR3 loop is CSARDKGYTDTQYF. In nucleotides, the CDR3 is TGCAGTGCTAGAGATAAGGGATACACAGATACGCAGTATTTT.